The text below deals with one T cell receptor beta chain. No cognate antigen has been identified for it. No per-base quality is available; no much larger clone lies one base away. The CDR3 regions of human TCRbeta chains were analyzed by immunosequencing. As for the authors' bioinformatics: TCRs in the repertoires were matched against a reference library of SARS-CoV-2-specific TCRs that had been generated with the MIRA antigen-specificity platform. Breadth was defined as the fraction of unique TCRs that were SARS-CoV-2-associated, and depth was defined as the fraction of total T cells that were SARS-CoV-2-associated. Using the MIRA data, each spike-specific TCR was mapped to the spike region that the TCR reacts to and placed in a CD4 or CD8 class. Log10-transformed breadth and depth values were compared by one-way ANOVA with Sidak's multiple comparisons tests. TCRdb holds this immuneACCESS table with in-frame rearrangements only. Some clones are missing; in checked studies, unresolved V genes explain under half, and the rest has no known cause. V, J and clone size were drawn from that table, and D and trimming were deduced from the DNA. The sample has some 120,000 clones on record, over 75% of them singletons. The ten most abundant clones make up 7.2% of the sample.

These data come from a study of T cell responses to AZD1222 COVID-19 vaccine (dated by TCRdb to the early 2020s). A note on the overall study: AZD1222 recipients given second doses at about 4 weeks or at about 12 weeks were pooled, since spike-specific TCR depth and breadth were not found to differ between the two schedules. TCR sequencing was performed for roughly 240 trial participants, of whom approximately 200 were given two doses of AZD1222 and around 26 were given two doses of MenACWY control vaccine. Enrollment into the trials was organized by age into subgroups of 18-55, 56-69 and 70-plus years, and those subgroups contained about 160, 30 and 59 TCR-sequenced participants, respectively. What the research found in general, with its limitations: After two AZD1222 doses, spike-specific TCR breadth and depth were significantly higher than at day 0 and than in MenACWY recipients. Reportedly, almost half of the unique spike-specific TCRs recognized epitopes lying outside the regions that are mutated in the B.1.351 and B.1.1.7 variants. In the small 56-69-year group, the increase in depth fell short of significance, most likely because of low power. The whole spike protein was spanned by vaccine-associated CD4 TCRs, and dominant responses were seen in regions 160-218 and 743-854. Conclusions about previously exposed vaccinees are limited, since just six or seven AZD1222 recipients were seropositive for SARS-CoV-2 at baseline. Most participants were white British and females outnumbered males, and the authors suggested that clonal diversity may have been underestimated. Because no day 14 peak-response samples were available, the repertoires could be characterized only after the peak T cell response.

The V and J ends are trimmed by 6 bases and 9 bases, leaving 9 bases between them. The CDR1 and CDR2 encoded by the germline V gene (reference sequence) are MNHEY and SMNVEV. The CDR3 covers 12 residues, taking in both the cysteine and the phenylalanine. The only DNA kept is the CDR3, 36 bases in frame from the first base. The time point tag for this specimen amounts to: baseline before first vaccination. Samples from vaccinated people were obtained from the UK trials COV001 and COV002, which included a single-blind randomized controlled phase 2/3 trial of AZD1222 (ChAdOx1 nCoV-19) in healthy adults. For TCRbeta chain sequencing, PBMC samples from trial participants were taken at day 0 and at day 28 after the second dose.

The material was peripheral blood, obtained on day 0 of AZD1222 vaccination. The receptor was isolated from an adult in good health. The V and J genes are TRBV27 and TRBJ1-6; a tentative D call is TRBD1 (6 bases match). In nucleotides, the sequence is TGTGCCAGCAGCGACAGGCGTTCACCCCTCCACTTT. It is translated as CASSDRRSPLHF.